This record looks at one T cell receptor beta chain sequence and its context. Different DNA sequences within this sample yield the same CDR3. This sample was included in a study of T cell responses to AZD1222 COVID-19 vaccine. Sequenced by immunoSEQ multiplex PCR; TCRdb stores in-frame clones only, minus some. The data contain 150,000 to 200,000 clones, 92% of them singletons. This CDR3 region has 14 residues. Trimming at V came to 0 bases and at J to 2 bases, leaving 1 base not matched to a gene. Germline CDR1 reads SGHRS; CDR2 reads YFSETQ. The sequencing used peripheral blood, collected 28 days after the second AZD1222 dose. This sequence joins TRBV5-1 and TRBJ1-1; 7 positions match TRBD1. The source of this sequence is an adult who received the AZD1222 COVID-19 vaccine. In nucleotides, the CDR3 is TGCGCCAGCAGCTTGGACAGGGGCAACACTGAAGCTTTCTTT. Protein product: CASSLDRGNTEAFF.